This TCR beta chain was sequenced during a study of vaccination and CD4 T cells after COVID-19 (dated by TCRdb to between 2021 and 2024). About the full investigation: Every convalescent patient had a positive nasal swab PCR test for SARS-CoV-2, with mild disease in several patients and severe disease in one. Two doses of either the Pfizer-BioNTech BNT162b2 vaccine (n=8) or the Moderna mRNA-1273 vaccine (n=2) were administered to participants. For stimulating the cultures, overlapping spike peptide pools were used, derived from SARS-CoV-2 as well as from the common cold coronaviruses HCoV-NL63, HCoV-OC43 and HCoV-229E. Post-vaccine blood samples were taken a median of 72 days after the second vaccine dose, with a range of 14 to 241 days. Control cultures used a CEFX viral epitope pool as positive control, an HIV-1 Nef peptide pool as negative control, or no peptide. The convalescent cohort comprised six males and four females, including two Hispanic individuals, seven Caucasians, two Asians and one multiracial person. Post-COVID blood samples from convalescent patients were collected a median of around 110 days after diagnosis, with a range of 35 to 161 days. The spike-specific CD4+ TCR repertoire was compared before and after mRNA vaccination in around ten COVID-19 convalescent patients and several infection-naive healthy vaccine recipients. What the work shows at the level of the full study, not this receptor alone: Only a relatively small number of convalescent patients were included in the study, and early timepoints following natural infection were not analyzed. In convalescent patients, nearly all vaccine-specific clones (304 of 307) were found to be mono-reactive for SARS-CoV-2 spike rather than cross-reactive with common cold coronaviruses. The median count of SARS-CoV-2-reactive clonotypes went up from around 23 after infection to around 38 after vaccination, although the change was not significant. In convalescent patients, a median around 89% of post-vaccine SARS-CoV-2-reactive clones were detected only after vaccination, suggesting vaccine-specific priming.

The treatment or condition label, read with the paper, signifies: approximately 9-day PBMC culture with coronavirus spike peptide pools or control peptides (ViraFEST assay). The ViraFEST assay, used in the study, expanded antigen-specific T cells with peptide pools and then identified the expanded clonotypes through TCR sequencing. The positive SARS-CoV-2 PCR tests of the convalescent patients were dated from March to December 2020, before the Alpha, Beta and Delta variants emerged in the United States. Each well held about 2.2 million PBMCs cultured in IMDM containing roughly 5% human AB serum and roughly 9.7 IU/ml IL-2, with 10 ug/ml peptide pools added. On days 3 and 7, half of the culture medium was replaced with fresh IL-2-containing medium. CD4+ T cells were isolated after roughly 10 days of culture through negative selection using the EasySep CD4+ T cell isolation kit. Ficoll-Paque Plus gradient centrifugation was used to isolate PBMCs from whole blood, and the isolated PBMCs were then either used fresh or cryopreserved at -140C. Culture conditions were generally each tested in triplicate wells.

The method was PCR. DNA from cultured CD4+ T cells underwent TCR sequencing with the Oncomine TCR Beta short-read assay at the Johns Hopkins FTIC core. The QIAamp micro DNA kit was used to extract genomic DNA from the cultured CD4+ T cells. The Oncomine TCR Beta libraries from cultured CD4+ T cells were pooled using unique dual indexes and then sequenced on an Illumina iSeq 100. The study's processing was this. Non-productive sequences were filtered out, and CDR3s that did not start with C, did not end with F or W, or were shorter than 7 amino acids were discarded. The MANAFEST web application identified antigen-specific clonotypes by comparing peptide-stimulated wells against reference wells and other culture wells. An FDR below 0.05, an odds ratio above 5, and a productive frequency above 0.1% in at least two of three replicate wells were required for clones to be considered positive. A clonotype was classed as cross-reactive if the clonotype showed significant expansion both in SARS-CoV-2 spike wells and in at least one common cold coronavirus spike condition. Similarity between CDR3 sequences was evaluated in R version 3.6.1 using Levenshtein distances (stringdist) and unrooted phylogenetic trees (ape). TCRdb applied fastp at Q25 and MiXCR to the public reads, then kept only in-frame beta chains. Rows are combined by CDR3 protein, so each entry shows the most common genes and DNA. TCRdb, not the original authors, processed these V and J calls. The sample has over 15,000 distinct CDR3 sequences on record, 40% to 60% of them singletons. The ten biggest clones cover roughly a sixth of the sample.

A remark on this clonotype: No antigen is known for it. No base quality values were provided; no much bigger clone lies one nucleotide off.

Based on the germline V gene, the CDR1 and CDR2 sequences are ENHRY and SYGVKD. The CDR3, cysteine through phenylalanine, is 15 amino acids long. Only the CDR3 DNA stays, 45 bases, in frame from base 1. V drops 6 bases and J drops 2 bases, leaving 16 bases in between. Sequenced material: CD4+ T cells from blood, cultured in vitro, taken before SARS-CoV-2 vaccination. The chain uses TRBV10-3 and TRBJ1-2; matching of 6 bases hints at TRBD1 as the D gene. The receptor was derived from a human donor who had recovered from COVID-19. The base sequence is TGTGCCATCAGCGACCTCGGACAGCTGAACTATGGCTACACCTTC. Translated, it reads CAISDLGQLNYGYTF.